One sample yielded the 27 T cell receptor beta chains listed below, sequenced in a study of blood T cell repertoires in COVID-19 (dated by TCRdb to 2020 to 2021). Libraries were constructed by the immunoSEQ multiplex PCR assay. TCRdb provides this immuneACCESS table in a form limited to in-frame rearrangements. Some clones are lacking; in checked studies, under half of them reflect an unresolved V gene, and why the rest are absent is not known. This sample has around 300,000 clones in its table, and about 90% of those were observed once. Roughly 5.2% of the sample comes from the top ten. The sample was PBMCs or T cells enriched from blood (not recorded which). The receptors were gathered from a woman in her thirties who had recovered from COVID-19.

The chain uses TRBV3-1 (or the pseudogene TRBV3-2) and TRBJ2-2; 9 bases map to TRBD1. Germline V gene sequence: CDR1 LGHDT, CDR2 YNNKEL (reference sequence). With V trimmed by 4 bases and J by 6 bases, 9 bases remained unmatched. The CDR3 has 16 amino acids. The CDR3 spells CASSRRTGVDAGELFF. As DNA, the CDR3 is TGTGCCAGCAGCCGCCGGACAGGGGTCGACGCCGGGGAGCTGTTTTTT.

The chain combines TRBV5-1 with TRBJ2-7, with D possibly matching TRBD1 (5 bases). Germline CDR1 SGHRS, CDR2 YFSETQ. V lost 0 bases and J lost 6, with 22 bases in between. The CDR3 spans 17 residues. This chain's CDR3 is CASSLDWTLSTLSEQYF. In DNA form, the CDR3 reads TGCGCCAGCAGCTTGGACTGGACACTCTCGACGTTGTCCGAGCAGTACTTC.

V and J are TRBV5-4 and TRBJ2-1, with 7 bases fitting TRBD2. The CDR3 runs 17 residues. J was trimmed by 0 bases and V by 5 bases; bases with no gene match: 11. Germline V gives CDR1 SGHNT, CDR2 YYREEE (reference sequence). CDR3 DNA: TGTGCCAGCAGAAAAAGGGACTACATGAGCTCCTACAATGAGCAGTTCTTC. Protein sequence: CASRKRDYMSSYNEQFF.

J is TRBJ1-2 and V is TRBV27, with unresolved D. CDR3 length equals 14 residues. V lost 5 bases and J 6 bases, leaving 16 bases between the germline ends. Germline assignment: CDR1 MNHEY and CDR2 SMNVEV (reference sequence). The CDR3 nucleotides are TGTGCCAGCAGTCCCAGACCTGGGCCCGATGGCTACACCTTC. This sequence encodes CASSPRPGPDGYTF.

The chain joins TRBV28 to TRBJ2-3; 10 bases fit TRBD2. V shed 6 bases, J shed 2 bases, and the junction held 14 bases outside the gene matches. This CDR3 spans 18 amino acids. Germline CDR1 and CDR2: MDHEN and SYDVKM. The CDR3 DNA is TGTGCCAGCAGCCGTTTTCCCCTTAGCGGGGGGTTCACAGATACGCAGTATTTT. This codes for CASSRFPLSGGFTDTQYF.

V usage is TRBV11-3 and J usage is TRBJ1-1, with TRBD1 matching 8 bases. The CDR3 covers 15 residues. CDR1 and CDR2 from the germline V gene are SGHNT and YENEEA. J lost 1 base, V lost 3 bases, and 4 bases had no gene match. This CDR3 reads CASSLRQGRNTEAFF. The CDR3 bases are TGTGCCAGCAGCTTGCGACAGGGGAGGAACACTGAAGCTTTCTTT.

This clone came up a few times. The rearrangement links TRBV18 to TRBJ1-2; a possible D gene is TRBD1 (5 bases). Germline CDR1 KGHSH, CDR2 LQKENI. The CDR3 is 13 amino acids. Deletions cut 6 bases from V and 4 bases from J, with 12 bases between. The DNA for the CDR3 is TGTGCCAGCTCCAGGGATTCGGCCTATGGCTACACCTTC. As protein: CASSRDSAYGYTF.

This clone was counted between two and nine times. The V and J genes are TRBV6-5 and TRBJ1-6, with D uncertain. Trimming removed 2 bases at V and 9 bases at J, with 8 bases between. This CDR3 is built from 13 residues. Germline V gives CDR1 MNHEY, CDR2 SVGAGI. CDR3 DNA sequence: TGTGCCAGCAGTTACGGTAGTAGTTCACCCCTCCACTTT. This sequence encodes CASSYGSSSPLHF.

V usage is TRBV10-2 and J usage is TRBJ1-1; 7 bases are a match to TRBD1. The J segment lost 1 base and the V segment lost 6 bases, leaving 8 bases of the junction unmatched. Germline CDR1 WSHSY, CDR2 SAAADI. This CDR3 comprises 15 residues. CDR3 sequence reads: CASRGRQGRNTEAFF. The CDR3 DNA reads TGCGCCAGCAGAGGGAGACAGGGACGGAACACTGAAGCTTTCTTT.

The J gene is TRBJ2-5, the V gene TRBV4-2, with 8 bases fitting TRBD2. The junction had 8 bases not matched to a gene; V was cut back by 4 bases and J by 4 bases. Germline V gives CDR1 LGHNA, CDR2 YNFKEQ. The CDR3 covers 15 residues. The CDR3 DNA is TGTGCCAGCAGCCCCGCTCGGGAGGGGATAGAGACCCAGTACTTC. This encodes CASSPAREGIETQYF.

The CDR3 spells CASSLPGTGHTEAFF. The CDR3 nucleotides are TGTGCCAGCAGCCTCCCCGGGACAGGACACACTGAAGCTTTCTTT. J is TRBJ1-1 and V is TRBV7-9; 8 bases are a match to TRBD1. This CDR3 has 15 amino acids. The germline gives CDR1 SEHNR, CDR2 FQNEAQ (reference sequence). V was clipped by 5 bases and J by 3 bases; unmatched bases: 8.

The rearrangement uses TRBV5-1 and TRBJ1-1; D gene ambiguous. Germline CDR1 and CDR2: SGHRS and YFSETQ. The CDR3 loop spans 14 amino acids. Deletions cut 0 bases from V and 2 bases from J, with 8 bases between. DNA of the CDR3: TGCGCCAGCAGCTTGGGCGGAGCCAACACTGAAGCTTTCTTT. It yields the protein CASSLGGANTEAFF.

This sequence joins TRBV5-4 and TRBJ1-3; perhaps TRBD1 as D (5 bases). Trimming shortened V by 1 base and J by 2 bases, and 10 bases separated the two germline ends. This CDR3 comprises 15 residues. Germline CDR1 is SGHNT and CDR2 is YYREEE (reference sequence). CDR3 bases: TGTGCCAGCAGCTTGCAGGGAAGTGCTGGAAACACCATATATTTT. It translates to CASSLQGSAGNTIYF.

V and J are TRBV29-1 and TRBJ1-1; tentative D call: TRBD1 (5 bases). Per germline, CDR1 SQVTM and CDR2 ANQGSEA. Trimming removed 2 bases at V and 11 bases at J, with 9 bases between. This CDR3 has 10 amino acids. The chain's CDR3 is CSVETGRAFF. In DNA, the CDR3 is TGCAGCGTTGAAACAGGACGCGCTTTCTTT.

This clone was observed a single time. Here the CDR3 DNA reads TGCGCCAGCAGCCAAGCGGGACAGGGGGGATCCTACGAGCAGTACTTC. This translates into CASSQAGQGGSYEQYF. The gene calls are TRBV4-1 and TRBJ2-7; 11 bases match TRBD1. Germline V lookup: CDR1 MGHRA, CDR2 YSYEKL. Trimming at V came to 1 base and at J to 1 base, leaving 3 bases not matched to a gene. CDR3 length: 16 amino acids.

This chain joins TRBV7-8 and TRBJ2-7, with D possibly TRBD1 on 5 matching bases. Germline CDR1 SGHVS, CDR2 FQNEAQ. The CDR3 has 15 residues. V lost 1 base and J lost 0, with 10 bases in between. Written as DNA, the CDR3 is TGTGCCAGCAGCTTAGGGGCCGACAGCTCCTACGAGCAGTACTTC. This codes for CASSLGADSSYEQYF.

This clone was seen only a few times. The chain is built from TRBV4-1 and TRBJ1-2, with 8 bases identical to TRBD1. Germline V gene data show CDR1 as MGHRA and CDR2 as YSYEKL. The CDR3 contains 15 residues. V dropped 1 base and J dropped 7; count of bases not matched to a gene: 8. The CDR3 is CASSQGTTGEGGYTF. The DNA of the CDR3 is TGCGCCAGCAGCCAAGGTACGACAGGGGAAGGTGGCTACACCTTC.

The chain recombines TRBV18 with TRBJ1-1; D is undetermined. Trimming stripped 3 bases from V and 4 bases from J, with 12 bases between. Germline V gene lookup returns CDR1 KGHSH and CDR2 LQKENI. This CDR3 comprises 14 residues. CDR3 sequence (DNA): TGTGCCAGCTCACCTGGGCAGTTGGGCACTGAAGCTTTCTTT. Translation: CASSPGQLGTEAFF.

Details on this clone: Other DNA variants within this sample encode the same CDR3. The chain is built from TRBV7-9 and TRBJ1-1; perhaps TRBD1 as D (6 bases). Germline CDR1 SEHNR, CDR2 FQNEAQ (reference sequence). The CDR3 spans 14 residues. V was cut by 2 bases and J by 4 bases, with 11 bases left in between. CDR3 DNA: TGTGCCAGCAGCTTAAACAGGGAAGGCACTGAAGCTTTCTTT. Protein sequence: CASSLNREGTEAFF.

This chain uses TRBV7-3 with TRBJ2-2; the match to TRBD2 covers 10 bases. J was trimmed by 5 bases and V by 6 bases; bases with no gene match: 12. The CDR3 has 17 amino acids. CDR1 is SGHTA, CDR2 FQGTGA, per germline. CDR3 sequence reads: CASSTASGGFTTGELFF. CDR3 DNA: TGTGCCAGCAGTACCGCTAGCGGGGGATTCACGACCGGGGAGCTGTTTTTT. Looking up the rest from reference TRBV7-3 and TRBJ2-2 gives the full variable domain: GAGVSQTPSNKVTEKGKYVELRCDPISGHTALYWYRQSLGQGPEFLIYFQGTGAADDSGLPNDRFFAVRPEGSVSTLKIQRTERGDSAVYLCASSTASGGFTTGELFFGEGSRLTVL.

The chain carries TRBV5-6 and TRBJ2-3; a weak D match, TRBD2 (6 bases). Between the trimmed V and J ends, which lost 4 bases and 4 bases, there was a span of 19 bases. CDR1 is SGHDT, CDR2 YYEEEE, per germline. The CDR3 contains 16 residues. The CDR3 is CASSLGTLRWADTQYF. The CDR3 region has the DNA TGTGCCAGCAGCCTAGGGACTCTCCGGTGGGCAGATACGCAGTATTTT.

The chain joins TRBV20-1 to TRBJ1-4; D is unclear. Looked up from germline, CDR1 is DFQATT and CDR2 is SNEGSKA (reference sequence). Trimming stripped 7 bases from V and 5 bases from J, with 8 bases between. The CDR3 is 11 residues long. CDR3: CSGEANEKLFF. DNA for the CDR3: TGCAGTGGCGAGGCCAATGAAAAACTGTTTTTT.

The V and J genes are TRBV21-1 and TRBJ1-1; the D call TRBD1 from the table was never checked on the DNA. TRBV21-1 is described as a pseudogene. The CDR3 has 15 residues. The CDR3 coding sequence is TGTGCCAGCAGCAAGGCAGGGGCCGGGAACACTGAAGCTTTCTTT. Translated: CASSKAGAGNTEAFF.

The CDR3, as DNA: TGTGCCAGCAGTCGTAGCGGGGGGCCCCGCGAGCAGTACTTC. Translated: CASSRSGGPREQYF. The chain links TRBV6-5 to TRBJ2-7, with TRBD2 matching 10 bases. The germline CDR1 and CDR2 sequences are MNHEY and SVGAGI. The CDR3 spans 14 residues. With V trimmed by 5 bases and J by 6 bases, 7 bases remained unmatched.

The rearrangement uses TRBV11-3 and TRBJ1-1; perhaps TRBD1 as D (6 bases). CDR3 length: 18 amino acids. From germline, CDR1 is SGHNT and CDR2 YENEEA. V lost 1 base, J lost 1 base, and 19 bases lay in between. The CDR3 sequence: CASSLVGTSRSENTEAFF. For the CDR3, the DNA is TGTGCCAGCAGCTTAGTGGGGACATCAAGGTCCGAGAACACTGAAGCTTTCTTT.

This chain joins TRBV5-4 and TRBJ1-2; no clear D. Germline V gene data show CDR1 as SGHNT and CDR2 as YYREEE (reference sequence). V dropped 4 bases and J dropped 5 bases, with 12 bases sitting between them. This CDR3 region has 13 residues. In nucleotides, the CDR3 is TGTGCCAGCAGCCCCGGGTCAGAATATGGCTACACCTTC. It specifies CASSPGSEYGYTF.

The rearrangement uses TRBV2 and TRBJ1-5, with TRBD1 as a possible D gene (5 bases). The V end was cut by 3 bases, the J end by 2 bases, with 8 bases between. Germline V gives CDR1 SNHLY, CDR2 FYNNEI. There are 14 residues in the CDR3. CDR3 region: CASSEWGGNQPQHF. CDR3 nucleotide sequence: TGTGCCAGCAGTGAGTGGGGGGGCAATCAGCCCCAGCATTTT.